Below are 20 T cell receptor beta chains sequenced from a single sample in a study of cytomegalovirus exposure and HLA in healthy donors. Both 60 Vbeta primers and 13 Jbeta primers went into the PCR. This table comes from immunoSEQ multiplex PCR, and its TCRdb copy is limited to in-frame clones, with some not included. Of about 170,000 clones in the sample, around 80% were seen once. The sample was PBMCs. The receptors derive from a woman in her fifties or sixties in good health and CMV-seropositive.

The chain links TRBV28 to TRBJ1-1; D may be TRBD1 (6 bases). Germline CDR1 is MDHEN and CDR2 is SYDVKM. The CDR3 runs to 15 residues. V lost 5 bases and J lost 1, with 14 bases in between. DNA of the CDR3: TGTGCCAGCAGTCCTTTTCGGACAGCGAACACTGAAGCTTTCTTT. The encoded protein is CASSPFRTANTEAFF.

V is TRBV7-9 and J is TRBJ2-5; 7 bases are shared with TRBD2. The CDR3 has 15 amino acids. The V gene end was trimmed by 5 bases and the J gene end by 3 bases; junction bases not matched to a gene: 9. Germline assignment: CDR1 SEHNR and CDR2 FQNEAQ (reference sequence). As DNA, the CDR3 is TGTGCCAGCAGCCCGAGGGCAGGGAGGGAAGAGACCCAGTACTTC. Translation: CASSPRAGREETQYF.

This chain links TRBV7-6 with TRBJ2-7, with 9 bases fitting TRBD2. The length of the CDR3 is 15 residues. Germline-derived CDR1 and CDR2 are SGHVS and FNYEAQ. Unmatched junction bases numbered 10, after V lost 5 bases and J lost 5 bases. CDR3 sequence (DNA): TGTGCCAGCAGCCCGGGACTAGCTTCGACCCACGAGCAGTACTTC. This encodes CASSPGLASTHEQYF.

The gene calls are TRBV11-2 and TRBJ1-1; D unresolved. The ends were cut back, 4 bases at V and 7 bases at J, with 10 bases in the middle. This CDR3 contains 12 residues. From germline, CDR1 is SGHAT and CDR2 FQNNGV. This CDR3 reads CASSWAGDEAFF. CDR3 DNA: TGTGCCAGCAGCTGGGCGGGAGATGAAGCTTTCTTT.

The V gene is TRBV27, the J gene TRBJ2-2; 7 bases map to TRBD2. This CDR3 is built from 18 residues. The V and J ends lost 3 bases and 2 bases, in that order; junction bases with no gene match: 12. Germline V lookup: CDR1 MNHEY, CDR2 SMNVEV (reference sequence). CDR3 protein: CASSFPGRGGSNTGELFF. The CDR3 DNA sequence: TGTGCCAGCAGTTTTCCCGGTCGGGGAGGGTCAAACACCGGGGAGCTGTTTTTT.

This clone was picked up a small number of times. The chain joins TRBV9 to TRBJ1-5, with 8 bases that match TRBD1. The CDR3 runs to 14 residues. Germline V gene lookup returns CDR1 SGDLS and CDR2 YYNGEE. Trimming at V came to 2 bases and at J to 2 bases, leaving 0 bases not matched to a gene. This CDR3 reads CASSVGQGNQPQHF. CDR3 DNA: TGTGCCAGCAGCGTGGGACAGGGCAATCAGCCCCAGCATTTT.

The V and J genes are TRBV7-9 and TRBJ1-1; possibly TRBD1 for D (6 bases). This CDR3 has 14 residues. Germline-derived CDR1 and CDR2 are SEHNR and FQNEAQ (reference sequence). Trimming took off 3 bases at V and 4 bases at J, with 12 bases between the two ends. CDR3 residues: CASSFHTGSTEAFF. As DNA, the CDR3 is TGTGCCAGCAGCTTTCATACAGGGAGCACTGAAGCTTTCTTT.

This chain connects TRBV7-2 to TRBJ2-2, with 8 positions matching TRBD2. Germline trimming cut 3 bases from V and 9 bases from J; bases unmatched to any gene: 3. In germline, CDR1 is SGHTA, CDR2 FQGNSA. This CDR3 is built from 13 residues. In DNA form, the CDR3 reads TGTGCCAGCAGCTTTCGCGGGGGGAGGGAGCTGTTTTTT. Translating gives CASSFRGGRELFF. Variable domain in full (rest from reference TRBV7-2 and TRBJ2-2): GAGVSQSPSNKVTEKGKDVELRCDPISGHTALYWYRQSLGQGLEFLIYFQGNSAPDKSGLPSDRFSAERTGGSVSTLTIQRTQQEDSAVYLCASSFRGGRELFFGEGSRLTVL.

This chain links TRBV7-3 with TRBJ2-1; 7 nucleotides align to TRBD2. The CDR3 has 13 residues. CDR1 is SGHTA, CDR2 FQGTGA, per germline. The V gene end was trimmed by 8 bases and the J gene end by 8 bases; junction bases not matched to a gene: 9. The CDR3 region is CASGREGGDEQFF. CDR3 coding DNA: TGTGCCAGCGGGAGGGAGGGCGGCGATGAGCAGTTCTTC.

The sample holds one count of this clone. CDR3 sequence reads: CASSLGRARVYRRDTEAFF. The CDR3 bases are TGTGCCAGCAGCTTAGGGAGGGCCAGGGTATACAGGCGGGACACTGAAGCTTTCTTT. V usage is TRBV11-2 and J usage is TRBJ1-1; a possible D gene is TRBD1 (5 bases). This CDR3 contains 19 residues. The germline V and J ends were trimmed by 1 base and 3 bases, with 24 bases remaining between them. Looked up from germline, CDR1 is SGHAT and CDR2 is FQNNGV.

The rearrangement uses TRBV19 and TRBJ1-1; 8 bases align to TRBD1. The CDR3 is 13 amino acids. The V and J ends lost 2 bases and 5 bases, in that order; junction bases with no gene match: 1. The germline V gene has CDR1 LNHDA and CDR2 SQIVND (reference sequence). The CDR3 sequence is CASSITGGTEAFF. DNA for the CDR3: TGTGCCAGTAGTATAACAGGGGGGACTGAAGCTTTCTTT.

V usage is TRBV19 and J usage is TRBJ2-1; TRBD2 agrees at 13 bases. Germline V gives CDR1 LNHDA, CDR2 SQIVND (reference sequence). The CDR3 runs 14 residues. Trimming removed 7 bases from V and 8 bases from J; junction bases left unmatched: 5. CDR3 amino acids: CASKTSGGADEQFF. DNA of the CDR3: TGTGCCAGTAAAACTAGCGGGGGGGCGGATGAGCAGTTCTTC.

The gene calls are TRBV11-2 and TRBJ2-1; 8 bases match TRBD1. Trimming at V came to 2 bases and at J to 5 bases, leaving 5 bases not matched to a gene. Germline values: CDR1 SGHAT, CDR2 FQNNGV. The CDR3 is made up of 15 amino acids. The CDR3 nucleotides are TGTGCCAGCAGCTTACAGGGGGCAACCCACAATGAGCAGTTCTTC. Protein: CASSLQGATHNEQFF.

V is TRBV7-3 and J is TRBJ1-2; D is perhaps TRBD1 (6 bases). Trimming cost V 6 bases and J 4 bases, with 18 bases left between them. The CDR3 length is 15 residues. Germline V gives CDR1 SGHTA, CDR2 FQGTGA. The chain's CDR3 is CASSLDTGSFYGYTF. As DNA, the CDR3 is TGTGCCAGCAGTTTAGATACAGGGTCATTCTATGGCTACACCTTC.

This clone appeared once. The gene calls are TRBV27 and TRBJ2-1; 9 nucleotides align to TRBD1. V gave up 3 bases and J gave up 7 bases; unmatched junction bases: 10. This CDR3 comprises 16 residues. Germline CDR1 and CDR2: MNHEY and SMNVEV (reference sequence). The CDR3 sequence: CASSFVTGGSLNEQFF. Written as DNA, the CDR3 is TGTGCCAGCAGTTTCGTGACAGGGGGTAGCCTAAATGAGCAGTTCTTC.

The chain uses TRBV5-6 and TRBJ2-7; 8 bases line up with TRBD2. Germline V gives CDR1 SGHDT, CDR2 YYEEEE. V was clipped by 8 bases and J by 5 bases; unmatched bases: 21. The CDR3 is 17 residues long. The DNA of the CDR3 is TGTGCCAGTCACGGTACTAGCGGCCCAACCCTGTCGGACGAGCAGTACTTC. This translates into CASHGTSGPTLSDEQYF.

This sequence joins TRBV27 and TRBJ1-6; 9 bases agree with TRBD1. The germline gives CDR1 MNHEY, CDR2 SMNVEV (reference sequence). The CDR3 covers 17 residues. J was trimmed by 5 bases and V by 6 bases; bases with no gene match: 11. Here the CDR3 DNA reads TGTGCCAGCAGCCTGACAGGGGGTCCGGTAGATAATTCACCCCTCCACTTT. Amino acids: CASSLTGGPVDNSPLHF.

This rearrangement joins TRBV5-1 to TRBJ2-7, with TRBD1 identical over 9 bases. After removal of 4 bases from V and 3 bases from J, the junction contained 8 bases not matched to a gene. Per germline, CDR1 SGHRS and CDR2 YFSETQ. The CDR3 length is 15 residues. CDR3 coding DNA: TGCGCCAGCAGCCTCAGACCGGGACAGGGCTACGAGCAGTACTTC. Translating gives CASSLRPGQGYEQYF.

This clone was seen once. This chain joins TRBV28 and TRBJ2-1; D is uncertain. The CDR3 extends over 12 amino acids. Germline-derived CDR1 and CDR2 are MDHEN and SYDVKM. Trimming cost V 4 bases and J 10 bases, with 11 bases left between them. The CDR3 loop is CASSSDFGEQFF. CDR3 DNA sequence: TGTGCCAGCAGTTCTGATTTCGGGGAGCAGTTCTTC.

This clone was seen only a few times. This chain links TRBV19 with TRBJ1-5; 8 bases map to TRBD1. CDR1 LNHDA and CDR2 SQIVND come from the germline V gene (reference sequence). V gave up 5 bases and J gave up 7 bases; unmatched junction bases: 7. The length of the CDR3 is 14 residues. The CDR3 region has the DNA TGTGCCAGTAGTTTCAGGGGGCAGAAACAGCCCCAGCATTTT. As protein: CASSFRGQKQPQHF.